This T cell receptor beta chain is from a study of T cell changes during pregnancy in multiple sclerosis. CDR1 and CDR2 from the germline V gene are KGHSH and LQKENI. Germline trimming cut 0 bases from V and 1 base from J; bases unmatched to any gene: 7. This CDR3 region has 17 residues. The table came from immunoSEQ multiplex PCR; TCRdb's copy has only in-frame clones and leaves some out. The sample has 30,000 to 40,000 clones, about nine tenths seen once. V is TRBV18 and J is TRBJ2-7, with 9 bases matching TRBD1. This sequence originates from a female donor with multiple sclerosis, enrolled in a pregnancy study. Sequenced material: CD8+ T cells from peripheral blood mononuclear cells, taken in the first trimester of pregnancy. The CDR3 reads CASSPPLTGTGSYEQYF. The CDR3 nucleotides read TGTGCCAGCTCACCACCGTTAACCGGGACAGGGTCCTACGAGCAGTACTTC.